The 12 T cell receptor beta chains listed next were all sequenced from one sample in a study of blood T cell repertoires in COVID-19. Assay used: immunoSEQ multiplex PCR; TCRdb lists only in-frame clones, some missing. The sample yields roughly 200,000 clones, 81% seen once. The specimen sequenced was peripheral blood. The receptors stem from a woman over 75 with acute or convalescent COVID-19.

The chain employs TRBV19 and TRBJ2-7, with D possibly being TRBD2 (6 bases). The CDR3 length is 16 residues. Germline CDR1 reads LNHDA; CDR2 reads SQIVND (reference sequence). Deletions cut 5 bases from V and 1 base from J, with 18 bases between. CDR3 in amino acids: CASSFDSGEGSYEQYF. The CDR3 DNA reads as TGTGCCAGTAGTTTCGATTCGGGGGAAGGATCCTACGAGCAGTACTTC. The full variable domain, rest sourced from reference TRBV19 and TRBJ2-7, is DGGITQSPKYLFRKEGQNVTLSCEQNLNHDAMYWYRQDPGQGLRLIYYSQIVNDFQKGDIAEGYSVSREKKESFPLTVTSAQKNPTAFYLCASSFDSGEGSYEQYFGPGTRLTVT.

The sample holds one count of this clone. CDR3 bases: TGTGCCAGCAGCCACAGGGAGAACACTGAAGCTTTCTTT. This codes for CASSHRENTEAFF. This chain links TRBV7-9 with TRBJ1-1, with D possibly matching TRBD1 (6 bases). There are 13 residues in the CDR3. Trimming took 5 bases from V and 1 from J, leaving 8 bases between them. Germline V gene data show CDR1 as SEHNR and CDR2 as FQNEAQ (reference sequence).

This clone occurred a few times. The chain has TRBV18 and TRBJ2-7; 10 bases map to TRBD1. Per the germline V gene, CDR1 is KGHSH and CDR2 is LQKENI. Losses at the gene ends were 1 base for V and 1 base for J; bases not matched to a gene: 7. CDR3 length: 17 residues. This CDR3 reads CASSPRAVGQGSYEQYF. The CDR3 region has the DNA TGTGCCAGCTCACCACGGGCTGTGGGACAGGGGTCCTACGAGCAGTACTTC.

The chain combines TRBV5-1 with TRBJ2-3, with D tentatively TRBD1 (6 bases). CDR1 is SGHRS, CDR2 YFSETQ, per germline. Deletions cut 4 bases from V and 6 bases from J, with 18 bases between. CDR3 length: 15 residues. In DNA form, the CDR3 reads TGCGCCAGCAGCCATTCCCGGGACAACGTCGATACGCAGTATTTT. It yields the protein CASSHSRDNVDTQYF.

In this sample, this clone turned up once. The chain recombines TRBV6-5 with TRBJ1-1; 7 bases align to TRBD1. V lost 5 bases, J lost 4 bases, and 1 base stayed unmatched. Germline assignment: CDR1 MNHEY and CDR2 SVGAGI. The CDR3 is made up of 12 amino acids. Here the CDR3 reads CASSTGVTEAFF. CDR3 nucleotides: TGTGCCAGCAGTACAGGGGTCACTGAAGCTTTCTTT.

This chain uses TRBV5-1 with TRBJ1-2; 7 nucleotides agree with TRBD1. The trim removed 4 bases at V and 2 bases at J, leaving 5 bases unmatched. The CDR3 totals 14 residues. Germline lookup yields CDR1 SGHRS and CDR2 YFSETQ. The CDR3 DNA sequence: TGCGCCAGCAGCACGTCGGGACAGAACTATGGCTACACCTTC. Protein sequence: CASSTSGQNYGYTF. The whole variable domain, filled in from reference TRBV5-1 and TRBJ1-2, reads KAGVTQTPRYLIKTRGQQVTLSCSPISGHRSVSWYQQTPGQGLQFLFEYFSETQRNKGNFPGRFSGRQFSNSRSEMNVSTLELGDSALYLCASSTSGQNYGYTFGSGTRLTVV.

This chain joins TRBV5-1 and TRBJ2-2; 7 bases line up with TRBD2. CDR1 is SGHRS and CDR2 is YFSETQ in the germline V gene. This CDR3 has 17 residues. V trimming: 4 bases; J trimming: 6 bases; junction bases outside the gene matches: 15. The CDR3 protein is CASSREASGLVAGELFF. As DNA, the CDR3 is TGCGCCAGCAGCAGGGAAGCCTCCGGACTAGTGGCCGGGGAGCTGTTTTTT.

The J gene is TRBJ1-6, the V gene TRBV3-1 (or the pseudogene TRBV3-2); D uncertain. Germline loops: CDR1 LGHDT, CDR2 YNNKEL (reference sequence). Trimming removed 5 bases at V and 10 bases at J, with 15 bases between. There are 14 residues in the CDR3. The CDR3 region is CASSRGPGDSPLHF. CDR3 in DNA: TGTGCCAGCAGCAGAGGGCCTGGCGACTCACCCCTCCACTTT.

The chain employs TRBV19 and TRBJ1-1, with 9 bases aligning to TRBD1. CDR1 is LNHDA and CDR2 is SQIVND in the germline V gene (reference sequence). The ends lost 3 bases at V and 5 bases at J; junction bases unmatched: 4. CDR3 length: 14 residues. The CDR3 loop reads CASSILDRGTEAFF. In DNA form, the CDR3 reads TGTGCCAGTAGTATCTTGGACAGGGGTACTGAAGCTTTCTTT.

This sequence joins TRBV7-9 and TRBJ1-2; D not certain. The CDR3 is 12 amino acids. V was pared by 2 bases and J by 9 bases, with 10 bases between. In germline, CDR1 is SEHNR, CDR2 FQNEAQ (reference sequence). The CDR3 DNA follows: TGTGCCAGCAGCTTAATCACAGTGAGCTACACCTTC. Translated, it gives CASSLITVSYTF.

The rearrangement links TRBV6-5 to TRBJ1-2, with D possibly matching TRBD1 (5 bases). Germline values: CDR1 MNHEY, CDR2 SVGAGI. This CDR3 region has 15 residues. Trimming stripped 0 bases from V and 2 bases from J, with 10 bases between. CDR3 in amino acids: CASSYSGEGNYGYTF. The CDR3, as DNA: TGTGCCAGCAGTTACTCCGGGGAGGGGAACTATGGCTACACCTTC.

The V and J genes are TRBV30 and TRBJ2-7; possibly TRBD1 for D (5 bases). Deletions cut 2 bases from V and 2 bases from J, with 13 bases between. CDR3 length equals 14 residues. CDR1 and CDR2 from the germline V gene are GTSNPN and SVGIG (reference sequence). CDR3 sequence (DNA): TGTGCCTGGAGTTCAACAGGTCACCCCTACGAGCAGTACTTC. Its protein is CAWSSTGHPYEQYF.